The 13 T cell receptor beta chains listed next were all sequenced from one sample in a study of early T cells in non-severe SARS-CoV-2 infection. In TCRdb, the 5' RACE reads were re-called with MiXCR into one record per CDR3 protein. Of 50,000 to 75,000 distinct CDR3 sequences detected, over 4.5% appear once; the ten largest clones hold approximately 3.6%. The sequenced sample was whole blood, obtained at baseline. These receptors all come from an adult who was a healthcare worker with PCR-confirmed SARS-CoV-2 infection or an uninfected control (not recorded which).

This clonotype has ten or more counts. CDR3 nucleotides: TGTGCCAGCAGTTACTCTGGCGCCAAAAACATTCAGTACTTC. Protein: CASSYSGAKNIQYF. The J gene is TRBJ2-4, the V gene TRBV6-2 or TRBV6-3; D is uncertain. Between the trimmed V and J ends, which lost 0 bases and 1 base, there was a span of 4 bases. CDR3 length equals 14 residues. The germline gives CDR1 MNHEY, CDR2 SVGEGT.

The chain is built from TRBV28 and TRBJ2-1; D possibly corresponds to TRBD2 (6 bases). CDR3 length: 16 amino acids. The V gene's germline CDR1 is MDHEN and CDR2 SYDVKM. V was shortened by 1 base and J by 9 bases, with 19 bases between the two germline ends. CDR3 nucleotide sequence: TGTGCCAGCAGTTTATTGTTCATTGGGGGGTCCGGTGAGCAGTTCTTC. Its protein is CASSLLFIGGSGEQFF.

This chain joins TRBV20-1 and TRBJ2-3, with TRBD2 as a possible D gene (5 bases). V was clipped by 7 bases and J by 3 bases, with 11 bases between them. From germline, CDR1 is DFQATT and CDR2 SNEGSKA (reference sequence). This CDR3 is 12 amino acids long. CDR3 DNA: TGCAGTGGGAAGCGGCGTACAGATACGCAGTATTTT. This gives the protein CSGKRRTDTQYF.

In this sample, this clonotype turned up many times. V usage is TRBV29-1 and J usage is TRBJ1-1, with a tentative D call TRBD1 (6 bases). The ends were cut back, 4 bases at V and 3 bases at J, with 12 bases in the middle. The length of the CDR3 is 13 residues. Germline V gene sequence: CDR1 SQVTM, CDR2 ANQGSEA. CDR3 in amino acids: CSVGSGVDTEAFF. The CDR3 DNA reads TGCAGCGTTGGATCAGGGGTGGACACTGAAGCTTTCTTT.

This chain links TRBV20-1 with TRBJ2-1, with D perhaps TRBD1 (5 bases). Germline V gives CDR1 DFQATT, CDR2 SNEGSKA (reference sequence). The CDR3 loop spans 12 amino acids. V was shortened by 3 bases and J by 7 bases, with 10 bases between the two germline ends. Here the CDR3 reads CSARVRDNEQFF. The CDR3 DNA reads as TGCAGTGCTAGGGTCAGGGATAATGAGCAGTTCTTC.

V gene TRBV4-2 combines with J gene TRBJ2-1, with D unclear. Trimming pared 1 base from V and 6 bases from J, leaving 7 bases between. CDR1 and CDR2 from the germline V gene are LGHNA and YNFKEQ. The CDR3 contains 13 residues. CDR3 region: CASSQVSGNEQFF. CDR3 nucleotides: TGTGCCAGCAGCCAAGTAAGTGGCAATGAGCAGTTCTTC.

This clonotype was recorded at least ten times. This chain links TRBV16 with TRBJ2-7, with D uncertain. Germline CDR1 KGHSY, CDR2 FQNENV. This CDR3 comprises 14 residues. The V gene lost 0 bases and the J gene lost 1 base, with 7 bases spanning the gap. CDR3 residues: CASSQSIQSYEQYF. The CDR3 coding sequence is TGTGCCAGCAGCCAATCCATACAGTCCTACGAGCAGTACTTC. The full variable domain, with the rest looked up from reference TRBV16 and TRBJ2-7, is GEEVAQTPKHLVRGEGQKAKLYCAPIKGHSYVFWYQQVLKNEFKFLISFQNENVFDETGMPKERFSAKCLPNSPCSLEIQATKLEDSAVYFCASSQSIQSYEQYFGPGTRLTVT.

Ten or more counts support this clonotype. This sequence joins TRBV3-1 and TRBJ1-2; tentative D call: TRBD1 (5 bases). This CDR3 spans 15 amino acids. The V gene's germline CDR1 is LGHDT and CDR2 YNNKEL (reference sequence). V was shortened by 0 bases and J by 5 bases, with 13 bases between the two germline ends. DNA of the CDR3: TGTGCCAGCAGCCAAGATCCGAGACAGTCATATGGCTACACCTTC. Protein sequence: CASSQDPRQSYGYTF.

This clonotype was seen repeatedly, ten times or more. V usage is TRBV7-2 and J usage is TRBJ2-1, with 9 positions matching TRBD1. The V gene's germline CDR1 is SGHTA and CDR2 FQGNSA. The CDR3 spans 14 residues. Trimming took 7 bases from V and 6 from J; bases not matched to a gene: 7. CDR3 loop: CASNRDRDSNEQFF. CDR3 bases: TGTGCCAGCAACCGGGACAGGGATAGCAATGAGCAGTTCTTC.

In this sample, this clonotype turned up many times. V gene TRBV6-1 combines with J gene TRBJ2-5; D tentatively fits TRBD1 or TRBD2 (5 bases each). The CDR3 contains 17 residues. The V end was cut by 6 bases, the J end by 4 bases, with 24 bases between. Germline CDR1 reads MNHNS; CDR2 reads SASEGT. CDR3 nucleotide sequence: TGTGCCAGCAGGCCCACAAGCGGAACCGTCACAGGAGAGACCCAGTACTTC. Translating it yields CASRPTSGTVTGETQYF.

V is TRBV4-1 and J is TRBJ2-2; D uncertain. This CDR3 has 16 residues. Germline CDR1 MGHRA, CDR2 YSYEKL. Trimming stripped 4 bases from V and 1 base from J, with 13 bases between. The CDR3 loop is CASSPLDGENTGELFF. In DNA form, the CDR3 reads TGCGCCAGCAGCCCCCTCGACGGCGAGAACACCGGGGAGCTGTTTTTT.

In this sample, this clonotype turned up many times. The chain joins TRBV12-3 or TRBV12-4 to TRBJ1-2; D is unresolved. The CDR3 contains 13 residues. Trimming took off 2 bases at V and 4 bases at J, with 8 bases between the two ends. CDR3 nucleotides: TGTGCCAGCAGTTTAAGAGGCTCCTATGGCTACACCTTC. Translation: CASSLRGSYGYTF.

This clonotype has ten or more counts. This chain uses TRBV25-1 with TRBJ1-1; 9 nucleotides line up with TRBD1. The CDR3 sequence is 12 residues long. CDR1 is MGHDK, CDR2 SYGVNS, per germline. The trim removed 4 bases at V and 9 bases at J, leaving 3 bases unmatched. The CDR3 loop is CASSVGQGKAFF. The DNA for the CDR3 is TGTGCCAGCAGTGTGGGACAGGGAAAAGCTTTCTTT. Together with reference TRBV25-1 and TRBJ1-1, the CDR3 gives the full variable domain: EADIYQTPRYLVIGTGKKITLECSQTMGHDKMYWYQQDPGMELHLIHYSYGVNSTEKGDLSSESTVSRIRTEHFPLTLESARPSHTSQYLCASSVGQGKAFFGQGTRLTVV.